These 17 T cell receptor beta chains originate from one sample sequenced in a study of cytotoxic CD8 clonotypes in ibrutinib-treated CLL. This table comes from immunoSEQ multiplex PCR, and its TCRdb copy is limited to in-frame clones, with some not included. This table holds about 200,000 clones, 70% to 75% found once. Sequencing was performed on PBMCs, taken after 12 months of ibrutinib treatment. The receptors stem from a human donor with chronic lymphocytic leukemia.

This chain connects TRBV30 to TRBJ1-1, with TRBD1 identical over 7 bases. The CDR3 has 14 amino acids. V dropped 6 bases and J dropped 1; count of bases not matched to a gene: 8. CDR1 and CDR2 (germline): GTSNPN, SVGIG (reference sequence). CDR3 sequence: CACLTGTANTEAFF. The CDR3 DNA sequence: TGTGCCTGCCTAACCGGGACAGCGAACACTGAAGCTTTCTTT.

The CDR3 sequence: CASSAKFDQPQHF. CDR3 coding DNA: TGTGCCAGCAGTGCCAAGTTCGATCAGCCCCAGCATTTT. The rearrangement joins TRBV25-1 to TRBJ1-5; D unclear. This CDR3 is 13 amino acids long. Germline values: CDR1 MGHDK, CDR2 SYGVNS. The ends were cut back, 4 bases at V and 5 bases at J, with 9 bases in the middle.

This clone has just a few counts. Other nucleotide sequences in the sample specify the same CDR3. This chain links TRBV19 with TRBJ1-1; no reliable D call. The V gene's germline CDR1 is LNHDA and CDR2 SQIVND (reference sequence). The V and J ends lost 4 bases and 3 bases respectively, with 3 bases between them. The CDR3 totals 11 residues. The CDR3 sequence: CASSRYTEAFF. The CDR3 region has the DNA TGTGCCAGTAGTAGATACACTGAAGCTTTCTTT.

This clone was counted many times. The V gene is TRBV20-1, the J gene TRBJ2-5, with D perhaps assigned TRBD1 or TRBD2 (5 bases each). The CDR3 extends over 11 amino acids. V was trimmed by 6 bases and J by 6 bases, leaving 11 bases between them. CDR1 and CDR2 from the germline V gene are DFQATT and SNEGSKA (reference sequence). CDR3 region: CSAQGRQTQYF. The CDR3 DNA sequence: TGCAGTGCCCAGGGACGTCAGACCCAGTACTTC.

The gene calls are TRBV7-6 and TRBJ1-5; TRBD1 agrees at 10 bases. Germline lookup yields CDR1 SGHVS and CDR2 FNYEAQ. The CDR3 is 20 amino acids. J lost 0 bases, V lost 5 bases, and 16 bases had no gene match. The CDR3 bases are TGTGCCAGCAGCGTTCAACCGGGACAGGGGACCTCTTATAGCAATCAGCCCCAGCATTTT. It codes for CASSVQPGQGTSYSNQPQHF.

The V call is TRBV25-1, the J call TRBJ1-3, with D uncertain. V lost 1 base and J 4 bases, leaving 11 bases between the germline ends. This CDR3 spans 15 amino acids. CDR1 is MGHDK, CDR2 SYGVNS, per germline. Written as DNA, the CDR3 is TGTGCCAGCAGTGAATTTGGGGTGTCAGGAAACACCATATATTTT. As protein: CASSEFGVSGNTIYF.

The chain is built from TRBV5-1 and TRBJ1-1; 7 bases agree with TRBD1. Looked up from germline, CDR1 is SGHRS and CDR2 is YFSETQ. J was trimmed by 6 bases and V by 3 bases; bases with no gene match: 14. The length of the CDR3 is 16 residues. The CDR3 region has the DNA TGCGCCAGCAGCTCCGGGACAGTAAGAATGGAGGCTGAAGCTTTCTTT. It codes for CASSSGTVRMEAEAFF.

The rearrangement joins TRBV15 to TRBJ2-1, with D tentatively TRBD1 (6 bases). This CDR3 has 13 amino acids. V lost 0 bases to trimming and J lost 13 bases, with 13 bases between them. Germline assignment: CDR1 LNHNV and CDR2 YYDKDF (reference sequence). DNA for the CDR3: TGTGCCACCAGCAGAGATGAAGTGGGGGCCCAGTTCTTC. Encoded protein: CATSRDEVGAQFF.

This clone has a count of ten or more. The chain employs TRBV4-1 and TRBJ2-7; the match to TRBD1 covers 11 bases. J was trimmed by 0 bases and V by 4 bases; bases with no gene match: 17. Germline assignment: CDR1 MGHRA and CDR2 YSYEKL. There are 20 residues in the CDR3. The CDR3 DNA reads TGCGCCAGCAGCCCCTGGAGCAAGAAACCGGGACAGGGGGACTCCTACGAGCAGTACTTC. This encodes CASSPWSKKPGQGDSYEQYF.

The chain is built from TRBV10-1 and TRBJ1-5; D is perhaps TRBD1 (5 bases). Germline CDR1 reads WNHNN; CDR2 reads SYGVQD (reference sequence). The length of the CDR3 is 12 residues. V was clipped by 9 bases and J by 11 bases, with 17 bases between them. CDR3 loop: CARNREGKSQHF. CDR3 sequence (DNA): TGCGCCAGAAACCGAGAGGGGAAGTCCCAGCATTTT.

The J gene is TRBJ1-2, the V gene TRBV7-9, with TRBD1 matching 8 bases. The CDR3 spans 13 residues. The V and J ends lost 4 bases and 8 bases, in that order; junction bases with no gene match: 6. Germline CDR1 is SEHNR and CDR2 is FQNEAQ (reference sequence). CDR3 sequence (DNA): TGTGCCAGCAGCTCGACAGGGGCAAGCGGCTACACCTTC. It translates to CASSSTGASGYTF.

This rearrangement joins TRBV5-6 to TRBJ1-2; D gene ambiguous. V was clipped by 3 bases and J by 8 bases, with 17 bases between them. CDR3 length: 14 residues. The germline V gene encodes CDR1 SGHDT and CDR2 YYEEEE. In DNA, the CDR3 is TGTGCCAGCAGCTCGCTAGCCCCGCCCGGGGGCTACACCTTC. This sequence encodes CASSSLAPPGGYTF.

V and J are TRBV6-5 and TRBJ2-6; D is undetermined. This CDR3 comprises 13 residues. Per the germline V gene, CDR1 is MNHEY and CDR2 is SVGAGI. The ends were cut back, 6 bases at V and 0 bases at J, with 3 bases in the middle. The CDR3 sequence: CASRPSGANVLTF. CDR3 bases: TGTGCCAGCAGGCCCTCTGGGGCCAACGTCCTGACTTTC.

J is TRBJ2-5 and V is TRBV27; 9 bases line up with TRBD2. Near its end, the DNA agrees better with TRBJ2-7, so the J call may be wrong. The length of the CDR3 is 14 residues. Germline V gene sequence: CDR1 MNHEY, CDR2 SMNVEV (reference sequence). The CDR3 coding sequence is TGTGCCAGCAGTTTTAGCGGGAGTGGGTACGAGCAGTACTTC. Its protein product is CASSFSGSGYEQYF.

J is TRBJ2-7 and V is TRBV28; D not certain. CDR3 length: 15 residues. V lost 5 bases and J lost 8, with 22 bases in between. Germline V lookup: CDR1 MDHEN, CDR2 SYDVKM. CDR3 sequence: CASSLPGPTAIQQYF. DNA of the CDR3: TGTGCCAGCAGTCTACCGGGCCCTACTGCTATCCAGCAGTACTTC.

This clone was found once. The chain combines TRBV6-6 with TRBJ1-2; TRBD1 agrees at 7 bases. CDR1 and CDR2 (germline): MNHNY, SVGAGI (reference sequence). The J segment lost 4 bases and the V segment lost 4 bases, leaving 6 bases of the junction unmatched. The CDR3 runs to 14 residues. CDR3 DNA sequence: TGTGCCAGCAGTTCACAGGGGATTTTCTATGGCTACACCTTC. Translation: CASSSQGIFYGYTF.

The chain couples TRBV5-1 to TRBJ2-1; 7 bases align to TRBD2. The CDR3 runs to 16 residues. V dropped 4 bases and J dropped 4; count of bases not matched to a gene: 11. Germline V gene lookup returns CDR1 SGHRS and CDR2 YFSETQ. The DNA for the CDR3 is TGCGCCAGCAGCCTCCTTACCGGGACTATTTACAATGAGCAGTTCTTC. Protein product: CASSLLTGTIYNEQFF.